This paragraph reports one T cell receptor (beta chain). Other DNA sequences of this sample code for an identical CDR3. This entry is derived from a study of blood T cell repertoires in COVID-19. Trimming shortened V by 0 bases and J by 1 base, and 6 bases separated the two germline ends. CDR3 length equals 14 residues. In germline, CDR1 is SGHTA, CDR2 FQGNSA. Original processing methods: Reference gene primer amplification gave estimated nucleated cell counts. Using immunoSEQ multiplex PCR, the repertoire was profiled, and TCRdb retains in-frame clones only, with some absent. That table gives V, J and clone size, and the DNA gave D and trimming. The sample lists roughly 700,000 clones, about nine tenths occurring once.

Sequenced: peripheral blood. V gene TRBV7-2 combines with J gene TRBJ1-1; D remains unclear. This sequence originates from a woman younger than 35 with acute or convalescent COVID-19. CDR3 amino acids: CASSLAVGNTEAFF. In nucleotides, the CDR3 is TGTGCCAGCAGCTTAGCAGTCGGGAACACTGAAGCTTTCTTT.